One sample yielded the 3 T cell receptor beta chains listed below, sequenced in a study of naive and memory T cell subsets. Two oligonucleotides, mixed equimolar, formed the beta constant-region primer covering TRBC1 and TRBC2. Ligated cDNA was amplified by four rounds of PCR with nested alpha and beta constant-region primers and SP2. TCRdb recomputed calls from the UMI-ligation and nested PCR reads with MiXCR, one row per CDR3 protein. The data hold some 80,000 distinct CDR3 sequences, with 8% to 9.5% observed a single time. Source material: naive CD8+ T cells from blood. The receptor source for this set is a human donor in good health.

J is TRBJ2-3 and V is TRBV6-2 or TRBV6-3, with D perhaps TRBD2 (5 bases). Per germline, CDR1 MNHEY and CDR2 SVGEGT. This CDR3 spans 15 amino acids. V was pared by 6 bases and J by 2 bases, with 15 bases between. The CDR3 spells CASSRLAPSTDTQYF. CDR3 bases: TGTGCCAGCAGCAGATTAGCGCCTTCCACAGATACGCAGTATTTT.

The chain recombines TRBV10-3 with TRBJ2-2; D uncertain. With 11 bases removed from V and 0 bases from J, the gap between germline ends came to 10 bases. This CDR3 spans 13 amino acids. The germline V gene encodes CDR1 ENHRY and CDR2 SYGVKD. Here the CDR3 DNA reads TGTGCCTCTATACGAGCGAACACCGGGGAGCTGTTTTTT. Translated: CASIRANTGELFF.

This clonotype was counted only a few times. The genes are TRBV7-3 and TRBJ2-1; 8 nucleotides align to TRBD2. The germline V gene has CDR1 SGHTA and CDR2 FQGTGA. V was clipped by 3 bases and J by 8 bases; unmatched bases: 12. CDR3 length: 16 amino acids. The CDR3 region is CASSLTTGRGVDEQFF. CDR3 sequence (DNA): TGTGCCAGCAGCTTGACTACCGGGAGGGGGGTTGATGAGCAGTTCTTC.